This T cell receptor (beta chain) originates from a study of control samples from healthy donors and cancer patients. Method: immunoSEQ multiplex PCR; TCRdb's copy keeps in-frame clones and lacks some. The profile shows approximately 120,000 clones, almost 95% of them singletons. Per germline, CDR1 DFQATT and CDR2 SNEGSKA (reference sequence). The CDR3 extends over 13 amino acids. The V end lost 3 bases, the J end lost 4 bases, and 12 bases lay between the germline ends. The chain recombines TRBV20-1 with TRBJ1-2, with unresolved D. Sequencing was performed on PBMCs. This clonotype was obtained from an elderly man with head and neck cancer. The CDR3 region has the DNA TGCAGTGCTAGTCCCCGAAGTCTCTATGGCTACACCTTC. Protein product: CSASPRSLYGYTF.